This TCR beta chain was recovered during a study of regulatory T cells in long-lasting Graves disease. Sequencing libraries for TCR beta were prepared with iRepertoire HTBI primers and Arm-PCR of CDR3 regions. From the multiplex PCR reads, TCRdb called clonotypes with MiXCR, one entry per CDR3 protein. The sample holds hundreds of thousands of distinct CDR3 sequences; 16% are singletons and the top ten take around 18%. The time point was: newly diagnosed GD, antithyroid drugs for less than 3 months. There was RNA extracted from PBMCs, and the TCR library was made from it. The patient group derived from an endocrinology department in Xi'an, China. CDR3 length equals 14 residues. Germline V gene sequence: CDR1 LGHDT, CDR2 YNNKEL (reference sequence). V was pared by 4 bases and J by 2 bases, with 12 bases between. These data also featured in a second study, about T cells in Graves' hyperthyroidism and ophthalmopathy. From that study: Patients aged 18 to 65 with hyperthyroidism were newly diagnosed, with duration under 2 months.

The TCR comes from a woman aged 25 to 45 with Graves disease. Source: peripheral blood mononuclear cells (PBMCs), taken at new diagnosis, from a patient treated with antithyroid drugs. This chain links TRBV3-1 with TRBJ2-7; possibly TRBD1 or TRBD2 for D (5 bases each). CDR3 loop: CASSRGTVAYEQYF. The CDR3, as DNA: TGTGCCAGCAGCCGAGGGACGGTGGCCTACGAGCAGTACTTC.